A single sample is the source of the 6 T cell receptor beta chains below, sequenced in a study of OX40 agonist ivuxolimab in advanced cancers. Here immunoSEQ multiplex PCR was the method, and the copy in TCRdb shows in-frame clones only, minus some. The sample consists of about 99,000 clones, roughly nine tenths of them appearing once. This specimen was CD4+ or CD8+ T cells sorted from blood, taken in a trial of the OX40 agonist ivuxolimab. Receptor source: an adult with an advanced solid tumor such as melanoma, head and neck, liver or kidney cancer.

This chain uses TRBV7-9 with TRBJ1-1, with 9 bases identical to TRBD1. With V trimmed by 0 bases and J by 0 bases, 5 bases remained unmatched. CDR1 is SEHNR, CDR2 FQNEAQ, per germline (reference sequence). There are 17 residues in the CDR3. DNA for the CDR3: TGTGCCAGCAGCTTAGCCGGGACAGGGATAATGAACACTGAAGCTTTCTTT. The encoded protein is CASSLAGTGIMNTEAFF.

The chain has TRBV6-5 and TRBJ2-7, with 8 bases lining up with TRBD1. Germline CDR1 MNHEY, CDR2 SVGAGI. CDR3 length: 13 residues. The V gene end was trimmed by 10 bases and the J gene end by 7 bases; junction bases not matched to a gene: 12. This chain's CDR3 is CATTRGPVVEQYF. CDR3 nucleotides: TGTGCCACCACCAGGGGGCCAGTTGTGGAGCAGTACTTC.

The CDR3 spells CASSPGTGGYEQYF. The CDR3 DNA reads as TGTGCCAGCAGCCCCGGGACAGGGGGGTACGAGCAGTACTTC. The V call is TRBV5-5, the J call TRBJ2-7, with 11 positions matching TRBD1. Germline V gene sequence: CDR1 SGHKS, CDR2 YYEKEE (reference sequence). The CDR3 spans 14 residues. The J segment lost 4 bases and the V segment lost 4 bases, leaving 4 bases of the junction unmatched.

The V call is TRBV2, the J call TRBJ1-5; a possible D gene is TRBD1 (6 bases). The CDR3 length is 14 residues. The germline CDR1 and CDR2 sequences are SNHLY and FYNNEI. The V end was cut by 2 bases, the J end by 2 bases, with 7 bases between. The CDR3 DNA reads as TGTGCCAGCAGTGAAACAGGGCGCAATCAGCCCCAGCATTTT. Amino acid sequence: CASSETGRNQPQHF.

The rearrangement uses TRBV27 and TRBJ1-2; D gene unclear. Germline V gives CDR1 MNHEY, CDR2 SMNVEV (reference sequence). The CDR3 spans 14 residues. The V end was cut by 3 bases, the J end by 3 bases, with 11 bases between. CDR3 protein: CASSFLDTDYGYTF. The CDR3 DNA reads TGTGCCAGCAGTTTCTTAGACACGGACTATGGCTACACCTTC.

The chain combines TRBV29-1 with TRBJ2-3; 7 nucleotides align to TRBD1. In germline, CDR1 is SQVTM, CDR2 ANQGSEA. Trimming cost V 7 bases and J 5 bases; bases outside gene matches: 9. The CDR3 covers 13 residues. CDR3 region: CSASGQAGDTQYF. The CDR3 DNA sequence: TGCAGCGCCTCAGGACAGGCCGGAGATACGCAGTATTTT.